This TCR beta chain was captured in a study of cytomegalovirus exposure and HLA in healthy donors (dated by TCRdb to 2016 to 2017). Broadly, across the study: In an earlier analysis of fewer than 750 of the donors, about 260 Gb of sequence data and 117 million unique TCR beta sequences from roughly 200 million T cells were reported. An early release covering around 630 HLA-typed donors comprised about 320 gigabases of sequencing data and around 85 million unique TCR sequences. Among the approximately 420 genotyped donors, under 90% belonged to the genetic ancestry cluster associated with self-reported Caucasian donors. The aim of the study was to test whether cataloging public T cell receptors could identify signatures of past pathogen exposure. Using immunosequencing, the study profiled T cell repertoires from about 610 subjects and related those repertoires to cytomegalovirus serostatus. Along with the roughly 670-subject first cohort, a separate validation cohort of approximately 110 different subjects was used. To predict cytomegalovirus infection status, the study combined high-throughput TCR immunosequencing, statistical association of individual TCRs with disease status, and machine learning. A later analysis re-examined previously published TCR beta repertoires from just over 650 donors and added high-resolution HLA genotyping to investigate patterns of TCR occurrence. Rather than drawing on any new phenotypic data, the later analysis identified candidate immune exposures from TCR beta sequences and the way those sequences occurred across donors. To decide whether each TCR beta V gene segment behaved as functional or pseudogenic, an earlier analysis of some 600 of the donors relied on high-throughput TCR beta sequencing. Donor age, sex, ethnicity and CMV serostatus were compiled together with the repertoire data. Genome-wide SNP genotypes for about 65% of the 666 donors were used in a later genetic analysis, which treated that subset as a discovery cohort. All discovery cohort repertoires had been generated on a single sequencing platform. Both class I and class II loci were covered by HLA typing, at four-digit resolution. The number of typed donors differed by locus: about 620-640 for A, B, C, DRB1 and DQB1; 522 for DQA1; approximately 610 for DPA1; and about 450 for DPB1. About five DR-DQ haplotypes were handled as single units for association and clustering, since linkage in the cohort was strong. Across 300 to 400 genotyped donors of the cohort, an average of approximately 220,000 unique TCR beta nucleotide sequences per donor were sequenced, and around 19% of those sequences were non-productive.

In the case of this clone: Its antigen is currently not known. The junction departs from the called germline gene at one end, perhaps through a read error.

What the work shows at the level of the full study, not this receptor alone: The sequencing pipeline was judged likely to have produced a cluster of highly shared sequence variants as a technical artifact. A later analysis reported that several top co-occurrence clusters appeared linked to parvovirus B19, influenza, CMV and Epstein-Barr virus. Only TCR beta chains were sequenced in this cohort, and the absence of alpha or paired-chain data limited detectable features. The authors suggested that the approach could potentially be generalized to other disease states and immunological phenotypes. A further reported finding was that TCR beta sequences accurately predicted the HLA-A and HLA-B alleles for most subjects in the first cohort. In a later analysis, HLA-associated TCR beta chains were found to be more clonally expanded and to have lower generation probabilities than equally common non-associated chains. Because HLA typing was missing for some donors at each locus, association tests included only the typed subset. Correlated functional status among segregating V segments might reflect linkage disequilibrium, but an unknown experimental factor could not be ruled out. In an earlier analysis of some 550 of the donors, most TCR beta V segments were observed in productive rearrangements about 87% or about 30% of the time, broadly matching IMGT annotations. Most TCR sequences were observed very rarely across donors, whereas some public TCRs were present in many individuals. Because the 87-base-pair reads could not distinguish some IMGT-functional V segments, including TRBV6-2 and TRBV6-3, those segments were excluded. At a false discovery rate of 0.05, a later analysis linked around 15,000 TCR beta sequences to specific HLA alleles. When HLA alleles, especially DR and DQ, strongly co-occurred, TCR associations were difficult to assign to individual alleles. The study listed 164 TCR beta chains as associated with cytomegalovirus. The classifier was reported to diagnose cytomegalovirus status with high specificity and sensitivity in both the original cohort and the validation cohort. According to a later analysis, most CMV-associated TCR beta chains appeared to be HLA-restricted, and the HLA associations seemed to be driven largely by CMV exposure. Sequencing depth was assumed to be roughly uniform across donors in the presence/absence analyses, though that assumption may not hold. Because counts were too low, more than 15 rarely observed V segments, including chromosome 9 orphons, were excluded from the earlier analysis of some 590 of the donors. In a later analysis, the rate of TCR association differed among HLA loci, with DRB1 alleles having the most associated TCRs and HLA-C alleles having the fewest. V-gene and J-gene trimming of TCR beta chains was associated with a missense DCLRE1C variant in a later genetic analysis, and the association was replicated in an independent cohort. In a later genetic analysis, fewer N-insertions in productive TCRs were reported among donors in an Asian-associated ancestry cluster than the 666-donor mean. A few of the identified cytomegalovirus-associated TCR beta chains were confirmed in vitro to be specific for cytomegalovirus antigens. The only immune exposure information available for the cohort was CMV serostatus.

The cohort was made up of 500 to 800 healthy bone marrow donors. Cohort members were all nominally healthy when sampled, although unrecorded immune exposures were likely present. The donor was CMV seropositive and belonged to the group of 250 to 350 seropositive cohort members. Every donor gave a peripheral blood sample, and the peripheral blood mononuclear cells from that sample were used for TCR beta sequencing. The Qiagen DNeasy Blood Extraction Kit was used to extract genomic DNA from the blood cell samples. The library was made by the immunoSEQ multiplex PCR assay. For the multiplex PCR, a mixture combining 60 forward primers for TCR Vbeta segments and 13 reverse primers for TCR Jbeta segments was used. A multiplex PCR assay on genomic DNA amplified the CDR3 region of rearranged TCR beta genes. On the Illumina HiSeq System, the amplified TCR beta libraries were sequenced as 87-base-pair reads. The paper's data handling went like this. In a later analysis, tens of millions of unique TCR beta chains were counted across the roughly 700 repertoires, and roughly 10 million of these chains were shared by at least two donors. Raw reads were error-corrected and collapsed into unique sequences with a nearest-neighbor algorithm that merged closely related sequences to remove PCR and sequencing errors. V, D and J gene segments were assigned by aligning CDR3 sequences to IMGT reference sequences. Each retained sequence needed at least a six-nucleotide match to both a V gene segment and a J gene segment. Rearrangements were called productive when the CDR3 lacked stop codons and stayed in frame with V and J; all others were non-productive. CDR3 was defined according to IMGT convention as the region running from the second conserved V-encoded cysteine to the conserved J-encoded phenylalanine. In an earlier analysis of around 600 of the donors, sequences lacking an unambiguous match to a single V gene segment were excluded. In an earlier analysis of several hundred of the donors, V segments were called functional above 56.7% productive rearrangements and were called segregating when the between-donor standard deviation exceeded 5%. A statistical classification framework was built to diagnose cytomegalovirus status from the catalog of TCR beta chain sequences. V and J gene assignment, in a later analysis, came from comparing TCR nucleotide sequences with IMGT/GENE-DB human TR gene sequences. A later analysis assigned CDR3 sequences and most-parsimonious VDJ recombination scenarios with the TCRdist pipeline. In a later analysis, each TCR beta chain was defined by its CDR3 amino acid sequence together with its V-gene family, and reads without a unique V-gene family were excluded. As a way to deal with suspected cross-contamination and a sequencing artifact, a later analysis dropped under 600 nucleotide sequences that were highly shared and had low generation probability. In a later analysis, a clonal expansion index was calculated for each public chain from normalized within-repertoire ranks of inferred template counts. A later analysis computed generation probabilities with a VDJ recombination model fitted to out-of-frame rearrangements, and checked the results against IGoR. Hypergeometric tests were used in a later analysis to score TCR-TCR, TCR-HLA and TCR-CMV co-occurrence, with a repertoire-size bias correction applied to the TCR pairs. A later analysis estimated false discovery rates by permuting HLA or CMV assignments 20 times. In a later analysis, co-occurring TCRs were grouped using DBSCAN, with TCRdist sequence similarity added in when clustering inside HLA-allele-positive subsets. Co-occurrence clustering excluded repertoires with fewer than 30,000 or more than 120,000 public chains, plus five with anomalous nucleotide sharing. What TCRdb holds here is the immuneACCESS table cut down to in-frame rearrangements. Part of the clones is not present; checked against another copy, under half of the missing clones reflect an unresolved V gene, and the others are unexplained. The V and J calls and the clone size are those of that table, but D and trimming were determined from the DNA. Counted in this sample were around 190,000 clones; 81% of them appeared once. Jointly, the top ten make up around 3.7% of the sample.

From the cysteine through the phenylalanine, the CDR3 covers 15 amino acids. Here the CDR3 DNA is all that survives: 45 bases in frame from base 1. CDR1 and CDR2 are read off the germline V gene (reference sequence) as MNHEY and SMNVEV. The receptor chain draws on TRBV27 and TRBJ2-2, with 7 bases in between that match TRBD1. This sequence originates from a man in his forties or fifties in good health and CMV-seropositive. Sequenced: PBMCs. The CDR3 reads CASSLDRMNTGELLF. In nucleotide form, the sequence is TGTGCCAGCAGTTTGGACAGGATGAACACCGGGGAGCTGCTTTTT.